This entry concerns a single T cell receptor beta chain. TCR beta CDR3 was amplified by multiplex PCR, first round approximately 9 cycles, 32 V and 13 J primers. TCRdb used MiXCR to reprocess the multiplex PCR reads, holding one entry per CDR3 protein. This table has about 20,000 distinct CDR3 sequences, 28% appearing once. Template input was genomic DNA from bulk tumor (around 630 ng per sample). Primary tumors were biopsied several times each, far apart, intraoperatively. Their non-small cell lung cancer was newly diagnosed and untreated, and the patients underwent curative surgery. Germline CDR1 is LNHDA and CDR2 is SQIVND (reference sequence). V lost 1 base to trimming and J lost 5 bases; unmatched junction nucleotides: 4. This CDR3 is 14 amino acids long. This record comes from a study of immune heterogeneity within non-small cell lung tumors.

The TCR originated in a man aged 40-50 years with non-small cell lung cancer. The chain couples TRBV19 to TRBJ2-5; 7 nucleotides agree with TRBD1. Sequencing input: lung tumor tissue. The CDR3 spells CASSIARGRETQYF. DNA of the CDR3: TGTGCCAGTAGTATAGCGAGGGGGCGTGAGACCCAGTACTTC.